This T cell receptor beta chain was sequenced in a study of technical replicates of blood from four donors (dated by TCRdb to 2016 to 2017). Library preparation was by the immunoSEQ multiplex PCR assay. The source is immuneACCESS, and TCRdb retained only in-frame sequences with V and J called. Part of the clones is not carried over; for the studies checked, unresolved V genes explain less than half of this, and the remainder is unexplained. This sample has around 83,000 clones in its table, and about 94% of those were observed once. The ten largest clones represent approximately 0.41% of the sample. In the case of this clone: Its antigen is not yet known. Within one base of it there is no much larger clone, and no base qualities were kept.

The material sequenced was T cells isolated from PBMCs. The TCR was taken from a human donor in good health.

The sequenced DNA is TGTGCCAGCAGTTACATCAACCAGGGTTTCGAGCAGTACTTC. Its translation is CASSYINQGFEQYF. The rearrangement combines TRBV6-5 with TRBJ2-7, and possibly TRBD1, on 5 matching bases. V is cut by 2 bases and J by 6 bases, and the space between the germline ends is 14 bases. The CDR3 holds 14 amino acids from the cysteine to the phenylalanine. Only the CDR3 DNA is retained, 42 bases long and in frame from the first base. CDR1 is given as MNHEY and CDR2 as SVGAGI, both from the germline V gene.